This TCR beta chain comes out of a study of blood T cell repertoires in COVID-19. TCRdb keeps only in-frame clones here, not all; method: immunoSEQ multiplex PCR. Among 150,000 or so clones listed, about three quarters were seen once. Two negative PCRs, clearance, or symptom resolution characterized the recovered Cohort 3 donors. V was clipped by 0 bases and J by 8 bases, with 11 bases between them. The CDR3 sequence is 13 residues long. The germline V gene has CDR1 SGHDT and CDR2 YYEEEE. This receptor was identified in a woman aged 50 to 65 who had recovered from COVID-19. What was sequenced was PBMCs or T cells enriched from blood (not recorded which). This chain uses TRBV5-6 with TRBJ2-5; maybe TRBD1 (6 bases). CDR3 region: CASSLGQALTQYF. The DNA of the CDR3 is TGTGCCAGCAGCTTGGGACAGGCACTAACCCAGTACTTC.